This T cell receptor beta chain was profiled in a study of long-term antiretroviral therapy in people with HIV. Broader study findings: Following ART, diversity rose but still fell short of transplant donor controls. HIV repertoires showed narrower CDR3 length ranges than controls. There were no data on ART adherence, viral resistance or therapy changes, a gap that limits inferences about post-ART repertoire changes.

Assay version v3.0 of immunoSEQ was used, and it was run at survey level. Clones were read by immunoSEQ multiplex PCR, and TCRdb kept only the in-frame ones, dropping some. The sample lists about 39,000 clones; roughly 82% were seen once. Comment on this clone: Antigen unknown.

The CDR3 loop spans 14 amino acids. Germline trimming cut 8 bases from V and 5 bases from J; bases unmatched to any gene: 11. CDR1 is MGHDK and CDR2 is SYGVNS in the germline V gene. The chain couples TRBV25-1 to TRBJ1-1; 7 nucleotides match TRBD1. The sequence was collected from a man aged 18 to 30 with HIV. This specimen was unsorted PBMCs, taken 0.6 years after starting antiretroviral therapy. The DNA of the CDR3 is TGTGCCAGCCGTCGACAGGGCTGGGGAACTGAAGCTTTCTTT. Its translation: CASRRQGWGTEAFF.